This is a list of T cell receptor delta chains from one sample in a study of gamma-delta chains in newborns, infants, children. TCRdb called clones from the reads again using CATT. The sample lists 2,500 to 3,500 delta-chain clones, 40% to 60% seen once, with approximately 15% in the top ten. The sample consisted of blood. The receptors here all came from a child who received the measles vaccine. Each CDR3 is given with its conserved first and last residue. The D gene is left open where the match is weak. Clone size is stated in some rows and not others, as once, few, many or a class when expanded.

CDR3: CAFIRLPTGGYLYTDKLIF; DNA: TGTGCCTTTATTAGATTGCCGACTGGGGGATACCTGTACACCGATAAACTCATCTTT; size: large; D: TRDD3; V: TRDV3; J: TRDJ1
CDR3: CALGPRRLGGVKDTDKLIF; DNA: TGTGCTCTGGGTCCTAGAAGACTGGGGGGAGTAAAGGACACCGATAAACTCATCTTT; size: medium-sized; D: TRDD3; V: TRDV1; J: TRDJ1
CDR3: CACGRGAYDKLIF; DNA: TGTGCCTGTGGCCGGGGGGCCTACGATAAACTCATCTTT; size: medium-sized; D: .; V: TRDV2; J: TRDJ1
CDR3: CALGEFSTHPLGDTEYTDKLIF; DNA: TGTGCTCTTGGGGAATTTAGTACGCATCCCCTGGGGGATACAGAGTACACCGATAAACTCATCTTT; size: few; D: TRDD3; V: TRDV1; J: TRDJ1
CDR3: CACGTWGASSWDTRQMFF; DNA: TGTGCCTGTGGCACCTGGGGGGCCAGCTCCTGGGACACCCGACAGATGTTTTTC; size: .; D: TRDD3; V: TRDV2; J: TRDJ3
CDR3: CALLSYPEGAPLIF; DNA: TGTGCCCTCCTTTCCTACCCAGAAGGAGCACCACTCATCTTT; size: .; D: TRDD2; V: TRDV3; J: TRDJ1
CDR3: CALGYEHFPTDGSTGGYTDKLIF; DNA: TGTGCTCTTGGTTATGAACATTTTCCTACCGATGGCAGTACTGGGGGATACACCGATAAGCTCATCTTT; size: .; D: TRDD3; V: TRDV1; J: TRDJ1
CDR3: CALGERLMGILNTDKLIF; DNA: TGTGCTCTTGGGGAACGACTCATGGGTATTCTCAACACCGATAAACTCATCTTT; size: .; D: .; V: TRDV1; J: TRDJ1
CDR3: CACDAYWGLNTDKLIF; DNA: TGTGCCTGTGACGCGTACTGGGGGCTTAACACCGATAAACTCATCTTT; size: medium-sized; D: TRDD3; V: TRDV2; J: TRDJ1
CDR3: CALGNLVYHSLGDTPPYTDKLIF; DNA: TGTGCTCTTGGGAACCTAGTGTATCATTCTCTGGGGGATACGCCTCCTTACACCGATAAACTCATCTTT; size: large; D: TRDD3; V: TRDV1; J: TRDJ1
CDR3: CALGEPRTSRLGDKQLIF; DNA: TGTGCTCTTGGGGAGCCCAGAACGTCACGGCTGGGGGATAAACAACTCATCTTT; size: few; D: TRDD3; V: TRDV1; J: TRDJ1
CDR3: CALGAGLPIMLGVSDKLIF; DNA: TGTGCTCTTGGGGCCGGCCTTCCTATAATGCTGGGGGTGTCCGATAAACTCATCTTT; size: medium-sized; D: .; V: TRDV1; J: TRDJ1
CDR3: CAFIDPPGKRDKLIF; DNA: TGTGCCTTTATCGACCCTCCTGGTAAGCGCGATAAACTCATCTTT; size: large; D: .; V: TRDV3; J: TRDJ1
CDR3: CALGELIWTYVARGPQYTDKLIF; DNA: TGCGCTCTTGGGGAACTTATCTGGACTTACGTGGCGAGGGGGCCCCAGTACACCGATAAACTCATCTTT; size: .; D: .; V: TRDV1; J: TRDJ1
CDR3: CALGERRQRGPFYFTGGYAGPDKLIF; DNA: TGTGCTCTTGGGGAACGGCGCCAAAGGGGACCCTTCTACTTTACTGGGGGATACGCGGGCCCCGATAAACTCATCTTT; size: .; D: TRDD3; V: TRDV1; J: TRDJ1
CDR3: CALGELSDGPYLYTDKLIF; DNA: TGTGCTCTTGGGGAACTGTCCGACGGTCCCTACTTGTACACCGATAAACTCATCTTT; size: .; D: .; V: TRDV1; J: TRDJ1
CDR3: CALGEDFCTDKLIF; DNA: TGTGCTCTTGGGGAGGACTTTTGCACCGATAAACTCATCTTT; size: medium-sized; D: .; V: TRDV1; J: TRDJ1
CDR3: CACGTVDSWDTRQMFF; DNA: TGTGCCTGTGGCACCGTCGACTCCTGGGACACCCGACAGATGTTTTTC; size: .; D: .; V: TRDV2; J: TRDJ3
CDR3: CAFPYTDKLIF; DNA: TGTGCCTTTCCGTACACCGATAAACTCATCTTT; size: large; D: .; V: TRDV3; J: TRDJ1
CDR3: CALGEPHRLFFLGDNADKLIF; DNA: TGTGCTCTTGGGGAACCGCATCGATTATTCTTCCTGGGGGATAATGCCGATAAACTCATCTTT; size: large; D: TRDD3; V: TRDV1; J: TRDJ1
CDR3: CALGEGGFPHTRKLIF; DNA: TGTGCTCTTGGGGAAGGAGGATTTCCCCACACCCGAAAACTCATCTTT; size: medium-sized; D: .; V: TRDV1; J: TRDJ1
CDR3: CALGAAVANGWGILTDKLIF; DNA: TGTGCTCTTGGGGCCGCGGTTGCAAATGGGTGGGGGATCCTCACCGATAAACTCATCTTT; size: few; D: TRDD3; V: TRDV1; J: TRDJ1
CDR3: CALGELYWGITYTDKLIF; DNA: TGTGCTCTTGGGGAACTATACTGGGGGATAACGTACACCGATAAACTCATCTTT; size: medium-sized; D: TRDD3; V: TRDV1; J: TRDJ1
CDR3: CAYSAMGALDTDKLIF; DNA: TGTGCTTACTCCGCTATGGGGGCCCTGGACACCGATAAACTCATCTTT; size: large; D: .; V: TRDV2; J: TRDJ1
CDR3: CACDMVGDTKSGPWDTRQMFF; DNA: TGTGCCTGTGACATGGTGGGGGATACCAAAAGTGGTCCCTGGGACACCCGACAGATGTTTTTC; size: medium-sized; D: TRDD3; V: TRDV2; J: TRDJ3
CDR3: CAFPLYFITGGFTDKLIF; DNA: TGTGCCTTTCCCCTTTACTTCATTACTGGGGGGTTCACCGATAAACTCATCTTT; size: medium-sized; D: TRDD3; V: TRDV3; J: TRDJ1
CDR3: CALGNPNSAFGLIF; DNA: TGTGCTCTTGGGAACCCGAATTCCGCCTTCGGACTCATCTTT; size: medium-sized; D: .; V: TRDV1; J: TRDJ1
CDR3: CACDKILGDTWDTRQMFF; DNA: TGTGCCTGTGACAAAATACTGGGGGATACCTGGGACACCCGACAGATGTTTTTC; size: medium-sized; D: TRDD3; V: TRDV2; J: TRDJ3
CDR3: CALGDIPPSTGVSRLIF; DNA: TGTGCTCTTGGGGATATCCCTCCTTCCACTGGGGTGTCGAGACTCATCTTT; size: medium-sized; D: .; V: TRDV1; J: TRDJ1
CDR3: CALGHLRRAFPSLWGIADKLIF; DNA: TGTGCTCTTGGTCACCTCCGGAGGGCCTTTCCTTCTCTCTGGGGGATAGCCGATAAACTCATCTTT; size: medium-sized; D: TRDD3; V: TRDV1; J: TRDJ1
CDR3: CALGERAHWGYAGKLIF; DNA: TGTGCTCTTGGGGAACGTGCACATTGGGGATACGCCGGTAAACTCATCTTT; size: .; D: TRDD3; V: TRDV1; J: TRDJ1
CDR3: CALGEPSRINFHSFYGGVTDKLIF; DNA: TGTGCTCTTGGGGAACCGTCAAGGATAAATTTCCATTCCTTCTATGGGGGAGTCACCGATAAACTCATCTTT; size: medium-sized; D: TRDD3; V: TRDV1; J: TRDJ1
CDR3: CALGWLYRPILGKLIF; DNA: TGTGCTCTTGGCTGGCTCTACCGACCTATACTGGGTAAACTCATCTTT; size: large; D: .; V: TRDV1; J: TRDJ1
CDR3: CALGELSLLPPYWGIRGELKPSTDKLIF; DNA: TGTGCTCTTGGGGAACTATCCCTACTCCCCCCGTACTGGGGGATACGAGGAGAACTAAAACCCTCAACCGATAAACTCATCTTT; size: .; D: TRDD3; V: TRDV1; J: TRDJ1
CDR3: CACDTAYWGIPSYRSWDTRQMFF; DNA: TGTGCCTGTGACACCGCGTACTGGGGGATTCCGTCCTATAGGTCCTGGGACACCCGACAGATGTTTTTC; size: few; D: TRDD3; V: TRDV2; J: TRDJ3
CDR3: CAFRPPYWGILNTDKLIF; DNA: TGTGCCTTTCGTCCCCCTTACTGGGGGATACTGAACACCGATAAACTCATCTTT; size: large; D: TRDD3; V: TRDV3; J: TRDJ1
CDR3: CACDRPLSKIRTNWGIGGPDKLIF; DNA: TGTGCCTGTGACCGTCCGTTAAGCAAGATTAGAACTAACTGGGGGATTGGGGGGCCCGATAAACTCATCTTT; size: few; D: TRDD3; V: TRDV2; J: TRDJ1
CDR3: CALGEQDTDVTDKLIF; DNA: TGTGCTCTTGGGGAACAAGATACGGATGTCACCGATAAACTCATCTTT; size: few; D: .; V: TRDV1; J: TRDJ1
CDR3: CALGDRTSYVPVLGVYSYTDKLIF; DNA: TGTGCTCTTGGGGACCGGACTTCCTACGTCCCTGTCCTGGGGGTTTACTCGTACACCGATAAACTCATCTTT; size: .; D: .; V: TRDV1; J: TRDJ1
CDR3: CACDTVLGDSSWDTRQMFF; DNA: TGTGCCTGTGACACCGTACTGGGGGATAGCTCCTGGGACACCCGACAGATGTTTTTC; size: few; D: TRDD3; V: TRDV2; J: TRDJ3
CDR3: CALGEVSLYWGIPSYTDKLIF; DNA: TGTGCTCTTGGGGAAGTTTCCCTTTACTGGGGGATACCCTCGTACACCGATAAACTCATCTTT; size: medium-sized; D: TRDD3; V: TRDV1; J: TRDJ1
CDR3: CALGVPGVGPSYAVLGDTDKLIF; DNA: TGTGCTCTTGGGGTCCCGGGAGTAGGGCCTTCCTACGCCGTTCTGGGGGACACCGATAAACTCATCTTT; size: medium-sized; D: TRDD2; V: TRDV1; J: TRDJ1
CDR3: CALGEFPPYAQLGDPPNTDKLIF; DNA: TGTGCTCTTGGGGAATTCCCGCCCTACGCCCAACTGGGGGATCCACCTAACACCGATAAACTCATCTTT; size: medium-sized; D: TRDD3; V: TRDV1; J: TRDJ1
CDR3: CALPLNGGGYAEYTDKLIF; DNA: TGTGCCTTGCCTCTTAATGGGGGGGGATACGCGGAGTACACCGATAAACTCATCTTT; size: .; D: TRDD3; V: TRDV3; J: TRDJ1
CDR3: CALGEPGLRCDLLGDTRMVSDKLIF; DNA: TGTGCTCTTGGGGAACCCGGCCTTCGATGCGATCTACTGGGGGATACGCGTATGGTCAGCGATAAACTCATCTTT; size: medium-sized; D: TRDD3; V: TRDV1; J: TRDJ1
CDR3: CALGEPAWGPPELPKRRTGGLYTDKLIF; DNA: TGTGCTCTTGGGGAACCAGCCTGGGGACCCCCCGAGCTTCCTAAGAGGCGTACTGGGGGATTGTACACCGATAAACTCATCTTT; size: .; D: TRDD3; V: TRDV1; J: TRDJ1